This TCR beta chain was identified in a study of blood T cell repertoires in COVID-19. About the research overall: The United States, Italy and Spain supplied acute and convalescent COVID-19 samples.

Profiling relied on immunoSEQ multiplex PCR, and the TCRdb table lists in-frame clones only, not all of them. Of hundreds of thousands of clones in the sample, 85% to 90% were seen once. Enrollment of patients from Seattle took place during active infection, with longitudinal follow-up. The clonotype was recovered from a woman aged 25 to 39 with COVID-19, enrolled during active disease. The material sequenced was peripheral blood.

This CDR3 reads CATSRGGWNTGELFF. CDR3 nucleotides: TGTGCCACCAGCAGAGGAGGGTGGAACACCGGGGAGCTGTTTTTT. The rearrangement links TRBV15 to TRBJ2-2; tentatively, D is TRBD2 (5 bases). This CDR3 has 15 amino acids. Trimming removed 1 base at V and 1 base at J, with 7 bases between. The V gene's germline CDR1 is LNHNV and CDR2 YYDKDF (reference sequence).